The 11 T cell receptor beta chains below come from one sample, sequenced in a study of blood T cells in healthy people across ages. Using a J-beta primer mix together with a sample-barcoded 5' primer, a second PCR was run for about 6 to 11 cycles. Using its own MiXCR run on the 5' RACE reads, TCRdb lists one record per CDR3 protein. The repertoire holds roughly 700,000 distinct CDR3 sequences, with 49% as singletons. Sequenced: blood. The receptors originated from a woman aged 60 to 75 in good health.

The chain carries TRBV25-1 and TRBJ2-3, with 9 nucleotides matching TRBD2. Germline CDR1 MGHDK, CDR2 SYGVNS. The CDR3 contains 14 residues. Unmatched junction bases numbered 8, after V lost 8 bases and J lost 5 bases. CDR3 protein: CASLAGAGGDTQYF. The CDR3 region has the DNA TGTGCCAGCTTAGCGGGAGCGGGTGGAGATACGCAGTATTTT.

This chain uses TRBV11-2 with TRBJ2-3, with 8 bases that match TRBD2. From germline, CDR1 is SGHAT and CDR2 FQNNGV. The CDR3 runs 16 residues. With 0 bases clipped from V and 5 bases from J, the junction kept 7 bases outside the gene matches. CDR3 protein: CASSLDPPGGVDTQYF. The CDR3 DNA reads TGTGCCAGCAGCTTAGATCCCCCGGGAGGGGTAGATACGCAGTATTTT.

This clonotype showed up just a few times. The J gene is TRBJ2-7, the V gene TRBV6-6; 11 bases agree with TRBD2. Per the germline V gene, CDR1 is MNHNY and CDR2 is SVGAGI (reference sequence). The V segment lost 6 bases and the J segment 2 bases; nucleotides outside the gene matches: 6. This CDR3 is 15 amino acids long. In DNA form, the CDR3 reads TGTGCCAGCAGCTGGGCGACTAGCGGGACCTACGAGCAGTACTTC. This translates into CASSWATSGTYEQYF.

The J gene is TRBJ2-6, the V gene TRBV6-2 or TRBV6-3, with D tentatively TRBD1 (6 bases). This CDR3 has 18 amino acids. Germline CDR1 MNHEY, CDR2 SVGEGT. V was clipped by 4 bases and J by 0 bases, with 16 bases between them. The CDR3 nucleotides read TGTGCCAGCAGTTTGAATCCGGGACACCCCTCTGGGGCCAACGTCCTGACTTTC. The encoded protein is CASSLNPGHPSGANVLTF.

The CDR3 loop reads CASSLVSGFWTDTQYF. The CDR3 region has the DNA TGCGCCAGCAGCTTGGTATCGGGTTTTTGGACAGATACGCAGTATTTT. This rearrangement joins TRBV5-1 to TRBJ2-3; D is unclear. This CDR3 comprises 16 residues. Trimming stripped 0 bases from V and 3 bases from J, with 14 bases between. Germline V gene data show CDR1 as SGHRS and CDR2 as YFSETQ. The variable domain in full, with the rest retrieved from reference TRBV5-1 and TRBJ2-3, is KAGVTQTPRYLIKTRGQQVTLSCSPISGHRSVSWYQQTPGQGLQFLFEYFSETQRNKGNFPGRFSGRQFSNSRSEMNVSTLELGDSALYLCASSLVSGFWTDTQYFGPGTRLTVL.

This clonotype was seen just once. The chain recombines TRBV7-3 with TRBJ2-1; 10 nucleotides align to TRBD2. V lost 4 bases, J lost 8 bases, and 8 bases stayed unmatched. Germline lookup yields CDR1 SGHTA and CDR2 FQGTGA. This CDR3 has 15 residues. Here the CDR3 DNA reads TGTGCCAGCAGCTCTAGCGGGAGTGCGGCCCATGAGCAGTTCTTC. Amino acids: CASSSSGSAAHEQFF.

CDR3 nucleotides: TGTGCCAGCAGTCCCTCAGGGACTACCTACGAGCAGTACTTC. Its protein product is CASSPSGTTYEQYF. The V call is TRBV12-3 or TRBV12-4, the J call TRBJ2-7, with 7 bases identical to TRBD2. There are 14 residues in the CDR3. The V gene end was trimmed by 5 bases and the J gene end by 2 bases; junction bases not matched to a gene: 6.

The rearrangement uses TRBV25-1 and TRBJ1-3; no reliable D call. V was shortened by 5 bases and J by 0 bases, with 5 bases between the two germline ends. CDR3 size: 13 residues. The germline V gene encodes CDR1 MGHDK and CDR2 SYGVNS. Here the CDR3 DNA reads TGTGCCAGCAGTATCTACTCTGGAAACACCATATATTTT. Its translation is CASSIYSGNTIYF.

This chain joins TRBV11-2 and TRBJ1-2; 9 bases map to TRBD1. This CDR3 is 15 amino acids long. CDR1 and CDR2 (germline): SGHAT, FQNNGV. V lost 2 bases to trimming and J lost 5 bases; unmatched junction nucleotides: 6. CDR3 DNA: TGTGCCAGCAGCTTACCGGGACAGGGTTGGTATGGCTACACCTTC. This gives the protein CASSLPGQGWYGYTF.

This clonotype was recorded a few times. This chain links TRBV4-3 with TRBJ1-6; D unresolved. V was pared by 2 bases and J by 9 bases, with 8 bases between. Germline assignment: CDR1 LGHNA and CDR2 YSLEER. The CDR3 spans 13 residues. CDR3 in amino acids: CASSQPGASPLHF. The CDR3 DNA follows: TGCGCCAGCAGCCAACCCGGCGCTTCACCCCTCCACTTT.

Of note for this clonotype: With a much larger clone just one base away, this may be a read error. V and J are TRBV29-1 and TRBJ2-3, with 8 bases lining up with TRBD2. Germline assignment: CDR1 SQVTM and CDR2 ANQGSEA. The CDR3 has 16 amino acids. Trimming removed 2 bases from V and 3 bases from J; junction bases left unmatched: 10. The DNA of the CDR3 is TGCAGCGTTGAAACCCGAGCGGGAGCAACGACAGATACGCAGTATTTT. Its translation is CSVETRAGATTDTQYF.